The 18 T cell receptor beta chains presented below share a single source sample, sequenced in a study of cytomegalovirus exposure and HLA in healthy donors. The PCR was carried out with 60 Vbeta primers and 13 Jbeta primers. Sequencing used immunoSEQ multiplex PCR; TCRdb keeps in-frame clones, though not all of them. The sample lists 130,000 or so clones, 8.9% occurring once. Sequences were obtained from PBMCs. These receptors all come from a middle-aged woman in good health and CMV-seropositive.

This clone was recorded a few times. The chain joins TRBV5-1 to TRBJ2-3; TRBD1 is a possible D gene (5 bases). The germline V and J ends were trimmed by 0 bases and 4 bases, with 12 bases remaining between them. Germline values: CDR1 SGHRS, CDR2 YFSETQ. This CDR3 spans 15 amino acids. The CDR3 nucleotides are TGCGCCAGCAGCTTGGCCATTCAGGGCGCAGATACGCAGTATTTT. This codes for CASSLAIQGADTQYF. Full variable domain (rest looked up from reference TRBV5-1 and TRBJ2-3): KAGVTQTPRYLIKTRGQQVTLSCSPISGHRSVSWYQQTPGQGLQFLFEYFSETQRNKGNFPGRFSGRQFSNSRSEMNVSTLELGDSALYLCASSLAIQGADTQYFGPGTRLTVL.

This clone was seen more than once but under ten times. The rearrangement links TRBV5-3 to TRBJ2-7; 8 nucleotides match TRBD1. TRBV5-3 is given ORF status, its function remaining uncertain. The CDR3 has 20 residues. V was pared by 4 bases and J by 0 bases, with 21 bases of the junction left unmatched. The CDR3 sequence is CARSNPPPTGVVGSSYEQYF. In DNA form, the CDR3 reads TGTGCCAGAAGCAATCCGCCCCCGACAGGGGTTGTTGGGAGCTCCTACGAGCAGTACTTC.

This clone was recorded a few times. V and J are TRBV5-3 and TRBJ1-1; 7 bases are a match to TRBD1. TRBV5-3 is marked as an open reading frame, function uncertain. Trimming at V came to 0 bases and at J to 4 bases, leaving 6 bases not matched to a gene. The length of the CDR3 is 15 residues. The DNA for the CDR3 is TGTGCCAGAAGCTTGGTAGGGGGCATTAGCACTGAAGCTTTCTTT. This sequence encodes CARSLVGGISTEAFF.

This clone has only a few counts. The chain joins TRBV5-6 to TRBJ1-2; 7 bases fit TRBD1. The CDR3 is made up of 14 amino acids. Trimming removed 0 bases from V and 8 bases from J; junction bases left unmatched: 7. Germline V gene sequence: CDR1 SGHDT, CDR2 YYEEEE. The CDR3 is CASSLVTGSGGYTF. For the CDR3, the DNA is TGTGCCAGCAGCTTGGTGACAGGGTCGGGCGGCTACACCTTC.

The sample holds a few counts of this clone. This chain joins TRBV7-8 and TRBJ1-1, with unresolved D. This CDR3 spans 13 amino acids. CDR1 and CDR2 (germline): SGHVS, FQNEAQ. V was trimmed by 3 bases and J by 1 base, leaving 6 bases between them. The CDR3 spells CASSFHTNTEAFF. The CDR3 DNA reads TGTGCCAGCAGCTTCCACACGAACACTGAAGCTTTCTTT.

The genes are TRBV10-3 and TRBJ1-1; D might be TRBD1 (6 bases). Trimming cost V 1 base and J 1 base, with 7 bases left between them. Germline values: CDR1 ENHRY, CDR2 SYGVKD. The CDR3 has 14 amino acids. CDR3 coding DNA: TGTGCCATCAGTGAGTGGGGGCAGAACACTGAAGCTTTCTTT. This translates into CAISEWGQNTEAFF.

The table lists this clone with a few counts. J is TRBJ2-2 and V is TRBV27; 8 bases agree with TRBD2. CDR1 and CDR2 from the germline V gene are MNHEY and SMNVEV (reference sequence). Trimming cost V 5 bases and J 6 bases; bases outside gene matches: 8. This CDR3 has 15 amino acids. The chain's CDR3 is CASSILAAGSGELFF. The CDR3 DNA reads as TGTGCCAGCAGTATACTAGCGGCCGGGTCCGGGGAGCTGTTTTTT.

This clone was detected only a few times. The chain is built from TRBV2 and TRBJ2-1, with D perhaps matching TRBD2 (7 bases). The germline CDR1 and CDR2 sequences are SNHLY and FYNNEI. The CDR3 contains 15 residues. Trimming removed 4 bases at V and 0 bases at J, with 10 bases between. The CDR3 loop is CASSARGASYNEQFF. CDR3 DNA sequence: TGTGCCAGCAGTGCCCGGGGGGCCTCCTACAATGAGCAGTTCTTC.

This clone was counted only a few times. V gene TRBV7-2 combines with J gene TRBJ2-1; no definite D call. Germline assignment: CDR1 SGHTA and CDR2 FQGNSA. This CDR3 is built from 14 residues. V was shortened by 2 bases and J by 7 bases, with 12 bases between the two germline ends. CDR3 in amino acids: CASSLTNIGNEQFF. In DNA, the CDR3 is TGTGCCAGCAGCTTAACCAACATCGGGAATGAGCAGTTCTTC.

CDR3 sequence reads: CASSLETGFGGNTIYF. CDR3 coding DNA: TGTGCCAGCAGCTTGGAGACAGGGTTCGGCGGAAACACCATATATTTT. The genes are TRBV5-6 and TRBJ1-3, with 7 bases that match TRBD1. Germline assignment: CDR1 SGHDT and CDR2 YYEEEE. V was pared by 0 bases and J by 4 bases, with 7 bases of the junction left unmatched. CDR3 size: 16 residues.

The chain combines TRBV6-5 with TRBJ1-1; 7 nucleotides align to TRBD1. The V gene end was trimmed by 6 bases and the J gene end by 6 bases; junction bases not matched to a gene: 10. The CDR3 consists of 14 residues. Germline V gene data show CDR1 as MNHEY and CDR2 as SVGAGI. The chain's CDR3 is CASSYRQGEAEAFF. The CDR3 DNA reads as TGTGCCAGCAGCTACAGACAGGGTGAGGCTGAAGCTTTCTTT.

This clone was detected only a few times. The chain employs TRBV6-5 and TRBJ2-1; 7 nucleotides agree with TRBD2. V dropped 8 bases and J dropped 7; count of bases not matched to a gene: 11. Germline assignment: CDR1 MNHEY and CDR2 SVGAGI. The CDR3 has 14 amino acids. The CDR3 region has the DNA TGTGCCAGCCGGAGCGGGTGGGGGGGGAATGAGCAGTTCTTC. Encoded protein: CASRSGWGGNEQFF.

This clone has only a few counts. The gene calls are TRBV5-1 and TRBJ2-3, with D maybe TRBD1 (6 bases). From germline, CDR1 is SGHRS and CDR2 YFSETQ. The CDR3 has 15 residues. Between the trimmed V and J ends, which lost 7 bases and 2 bases, there was a span of 17 bases. The CDR3 DNA is TGCGCCAGCTTACAGGGTAGAGGGGCCACAGATACGCAGTATTTT. Amino acid sequence: CASLQGRGATDTQYF.

The chain has TRBV29-1 and TRBJ1-2; TRBD1 agrees at 8 bases. The CDR3 covers 15 residues. The trim removed 0 bases at V and 4 bases at J, leaving 7 bases unmatched. The germline V gene has CDR1 SQVTM and CDR2 ANQGSEA. The CDR3 region is CSVEEDQGAGYGYTF. The CDR3 region has the DNA TGCAGCGTTGAAGAGGATCAGGGGGCGGGCTATGGCTACACCTTC.

This clone was seen a handful of times. CDR3 sequence: CASSGTGVPETQYF. The DNA of the CDR3 is TGTGCCAGCAGCGGGACAGGAGTCCCCGAGACCCAGTACTTC. V is TRBV19 and J is TRBJ2-5, with D perhaps matching TRBD1 (8 bases). Trimming removed 9 bases at V and 5 bases at J, with 19 bases between. This CDR3 contains 14 residues. CDR1 is LNHDA, CDR2 SQIVND, per germline (reference sequence).

This clone has just a few counts. The chain recombines TRBV5-1 with TRBJ2-5; D is unresolved. The CDR3 runs to 15 residues. Germline assignment: CDR1 SGHRS and CDR2 YFSETQ. Between the trimmed V and J ends, which lost 0 bases and 4 bases, there was a span of 13 bases. CDR3 DNA: TGCGCCAGCAGCTTGGATCCTTCCTTACTAGAGACCCAGTACTTC. Translation gives CASSLDPSLLETQYF. The full variable domain, in which reference TRBV5-1 and TRBJ2-5 provide the parts outside the CDR3, is KAGVTQTPRYLIKTRGQQVTLSCSPISGHRSVSWYQQTPGQGLQFLFEYFSETQRNKGNFPGRFSGRQFSNSRSEMNVSTLELGDSALYLCASSLDPSLLETQYFGPGTRLLVL.

This clone was recorded a few times. V gene TRBV25-1 combines with J gene TRBJ1-1; no clear D gene. Trimming removed 4 bases at V and 1 base at J, with 13 bases between. The V gene's germline CDR1 is MGHDK and CDR2 SYGVNS. CDR3 length: 15 amino acids. CDR3 nucleotide sequence: TGTGCCAGCAGTGGGCGGAGTCAGCGGAACACTGAAGCTTTCTTT. Its translation is CASSGRSQRNTEAFF.

This clone was seen only a few times. CDR3 protein: CASSSAGGDYGYTF. CDR3 nucleotides: TGTGCCAGCAGCTCCGCGGGGGGAGACTATGGCTACACCTTC. The V gene is TRBV7-2, the J gene TRBJ1-2, with a tentative D call TRBD1 (5 bases). The V and J ends lost 4 bases and 3 bases respectively, with 12 bases between them. The CDR3 length is 14 residues. Germline CDR1 is SGHTA and CDR2 is FQGNSA.